This entry lists 10 T cell receptor beta chains sequenced from one sample in a study of T cells after yellow fever vaccination. One entry per CDR3 protein, called by TCRdb with MiXCR from the 5' RACE reads. Of some 350,000 distinct CDR3 sequences in the sample, 8.5% to 10% were seen once. The source was PBMCs, collected on the day of the first yellow fever vaccination. Receptor source: a man between 18 and 29 years old who received the YFV17D yellow fever vaccine.

The sample holds many counts of this clonotype. The chain combines TRBV20-1 with TRBJ2-7; the D gene is possibly TRBD2 (5 bases). V was cut by 6 bases and J by 6 bases, with 15 bases left in between. The CDR3 runs to 12 residues. Germline V gene lookup returns CDR1 DFQATT and CDR2 SNEGSKA (reference sequence). CDR3 nucleotide sequence: TGCAGTGCGCCGACCCTAGCCGGCGAGCAGTACTTC. Protein sequence: CSAPTLAGEQYF.

This clonotype was seen a few times. This sequence joins TRBV5-1 and TRBJ2-5; 9 bases fit TRBD2. Germline V lookup: CDR1 SGHRS, CDR2 YFSETQ. This CDR3 comprises 15 residues. J was trimmed by 3 bases and V by 0 bases; bases with no gene match: 3. This chain's CDR3 is CASSLVAGAEETQYF. For the CDR3, the DNA is TGCGCCAGCAGCTTGGTAGCGGGGGCTGAAGAGACCCAGTACTTC.

This clonotype showed up many times. One junction end does not reproduce the germline sequence, and a read error may be involved. V and J are TRBV5-1 and TRBJ1-1; TRBD1 might be the D (6 bases). The CDR3 totals 12 residues. In germline, CDR1 is SGHRS, CDR2 YFSETQ. The CDR3 bases are TGTGCCAGCAGGGGCGGGGGGACTGAAGCTTTCTTT. It translates to CASRGGGTEAFF.

The chain carries TRBV5-1 and TRBJ2-2; 14 nucleotides align to TRBD2. CDR3 length equals 19 residues. CDR1 and CDR2 (germline): SGHRS, YFSETQ. The junction had 5 bases not matched to a gene; V was cut back by 0 bases and J by 1 base. The CDR3 bases are TGCGCCAGCAGCTTGGCCAGACTAGCGGGGGGGGAGAACACCGGGGAGCTGTTTTTT. This sequence encodes CASSLARLAGGENTGELFF. Full variable domain (outside the CDR3, taken from reference TRBV5-1 and TRBJ2-2): KAGVTQTPRYLIKTRGQQVTLSCSPISGHRSVSWYQQTPGQGLQFLFEYFSETQRNKGNFPGRFSGRQFSNSRSEMNVSTLELGDSALYLCASSLARLAGGENTGELFFGEGSRLTVL.

The V call is TRBV5-1, the J call TRBJ2-3; perhaps TRBD1 as D (5 bases). CDR1 is SGHRS and CDR2 is YFSETQ in the germline V gene. V was trimmed by 0 bases and J by 6 bases, leaving 11 bases between them. The CDR3 length is 14 residues. The CDR3 region has the DNA TGCGCCAGCAGCTTGGACCAGGGCTACGATACGCAGTATTTT. It is translated as CASSLDQGYDTQYF.

This clonotype was detected ten times or more. The rearrangement joins TRBV5-1 to TRBJ1-1, with 7 bases fitting TRBD1. Germline lookup yields CDR1 SGHRS and CDR2 YFSETQ. This CDR3 region has 16 residues. V trimming: 1 base; J trimming: 0 bases; junction bases outside the gene matches: 6. This CDR3 is CASSLSGTAMNTEAFF. CDR3 coding DNA: TGCGCCAGCAGCTTGAGTGGGACAGCAATGAACACTGAAGCTTTCTTT. The variable domain in full, with the rest retrieved from reference TRBV5-1 and TRBJ1-1, is KAGVTQTPRYLIKTRGQQVTLSCSPISGHRSVSWYQQTPGQGLQFLFEYFSETQRNKGNFPGRFSGRQFSNSRSEMNVSTLELGDSALYLCASSLSGTAMNTEAFFGQGTRLTVV.

The chain joins TRBV5-1 to TRBJ1-1; no definite D call. Germline V gene lookup returns CDR1 SGHRS and CDR2 YFSETQ. Trimming shortened V by 0 bases and J by 4 bases, and 13 bases separated the two germline ends. This CDR3 has 15 residues. CDR3 loop: CASSLGAGLSTEAFF. The CDR3 DNA is TGCGCCAGCAGCTTGGGGGCCGGCCTAAGCACTGAAGCTTTCTTT.

The V call is TRBV4-1, the J call TRBJ2-7; D is unclear. The V and J ends lost 3 bases and 0 bases respectively, with 12 bases between them. This CDR3 is 15 amino acids long. Germline V lookup: CDR1 MGHRA, CDR2 YSYEKL. The CDR3 DNA reads as TGCGCCAGCAGCCAGCGTGTCGGTAACTCCTACGAGCAGTACTTC. Translating it yields CASSQRVGNSYEQYF.

This clonotype has at least ten counts. This chain joins TRBV5-1 and TRBJ2-1, with D possibly being TRBD1 or TRBD2 (6 bases each). V lost 4 bases and J 10 bases, leaving 21 bases between the germline ends. Germline-derived CDR1 and CDR2 are SGHRS and YFSETQ. The CDR3 totals 15 residues. CDR3: CASSPERGDWGEQFF. Written as DNA, the CDR3 is TGCGCCAGCAGCCCCGAGAGGGGGGATTGGGGAGAGCAGTTCTTC.

This rearrangement joins TRBV20-1 to TRBJ1-2; D unclear. The CDR3 loop spans 16 amino acids. Germline V gene lookup returns CDR1 DFQATT and CDR2 SNEGSKA (reference sequence). CDR3 residues: CCARDLWTNLNYGYTF. In nucleotides, the CDR3 is TGCTGCGCTAGAGATTTGTGGACGAACCTAAACTATGGCTACACCTTC.